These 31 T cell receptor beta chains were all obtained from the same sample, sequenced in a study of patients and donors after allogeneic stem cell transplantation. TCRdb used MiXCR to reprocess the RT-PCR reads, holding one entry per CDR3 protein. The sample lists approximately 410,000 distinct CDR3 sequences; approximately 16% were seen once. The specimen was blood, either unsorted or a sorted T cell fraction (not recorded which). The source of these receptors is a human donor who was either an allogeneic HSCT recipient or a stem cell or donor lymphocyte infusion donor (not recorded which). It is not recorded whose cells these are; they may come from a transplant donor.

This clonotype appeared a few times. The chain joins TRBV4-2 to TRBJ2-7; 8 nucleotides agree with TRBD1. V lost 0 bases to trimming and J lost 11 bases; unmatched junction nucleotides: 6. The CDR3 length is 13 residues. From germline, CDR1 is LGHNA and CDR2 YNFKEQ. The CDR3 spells CASSQEPVQGEYF. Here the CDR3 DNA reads TGTGCCAGCAGCCAAGAGCCAGTACAGGGGGAGTACTTC.

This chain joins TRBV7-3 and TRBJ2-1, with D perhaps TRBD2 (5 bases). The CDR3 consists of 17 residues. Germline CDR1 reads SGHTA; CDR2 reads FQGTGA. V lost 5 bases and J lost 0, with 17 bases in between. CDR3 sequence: CASSHPSPGSSYNEQFF. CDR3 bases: TGTGCCAGCAGCCACCCCTCTCCGGGAAGCTCCTACAATGAGCAGTTCTTC.

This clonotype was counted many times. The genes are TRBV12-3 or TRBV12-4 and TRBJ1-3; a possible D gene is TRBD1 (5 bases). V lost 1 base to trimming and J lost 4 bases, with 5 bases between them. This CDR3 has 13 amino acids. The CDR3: CASSLDRGNTIYF. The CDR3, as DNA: TGTGCCAGCAGTTTAGACAGGGGAAACACCATATATTTT.

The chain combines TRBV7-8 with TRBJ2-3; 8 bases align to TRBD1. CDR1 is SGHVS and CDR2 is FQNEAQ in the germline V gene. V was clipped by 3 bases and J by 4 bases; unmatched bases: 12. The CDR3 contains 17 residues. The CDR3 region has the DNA TGTGCCAGCAGCTTGAGGTTCAGGGGGCTGATTCCAGATACGCAGTATTTT. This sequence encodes CASSLRFRGLIPDTQYF. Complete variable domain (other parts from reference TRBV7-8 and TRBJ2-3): GAGVSQSPRYKVAKRGQDVALRCDPISGHVSLFWYQQALGQGPEFLTYFQNEAQLDKSGLPSDRFFAERPEGSVSTLKIQRTQQEDSAVYLCASSLRFRGLIPDTQYFGPGTRLTVL.

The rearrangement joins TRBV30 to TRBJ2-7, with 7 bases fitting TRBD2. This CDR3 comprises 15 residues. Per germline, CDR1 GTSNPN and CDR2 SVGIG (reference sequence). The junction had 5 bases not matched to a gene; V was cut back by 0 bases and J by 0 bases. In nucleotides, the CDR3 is TGTGCCTGGAGTGTGTTGGGGGGGACCTCCTACGAGCAGTACTTC. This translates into CAWSVLGGTSYEQYF.

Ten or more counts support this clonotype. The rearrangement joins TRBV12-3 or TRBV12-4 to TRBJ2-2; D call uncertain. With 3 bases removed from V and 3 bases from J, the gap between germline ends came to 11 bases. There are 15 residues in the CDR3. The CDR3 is CASSFGRVDTGELFF. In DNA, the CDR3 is TGTGCCAGCAGTTTTGGAAGGGTGGACACCGGGGAGCTGTTTTTT.

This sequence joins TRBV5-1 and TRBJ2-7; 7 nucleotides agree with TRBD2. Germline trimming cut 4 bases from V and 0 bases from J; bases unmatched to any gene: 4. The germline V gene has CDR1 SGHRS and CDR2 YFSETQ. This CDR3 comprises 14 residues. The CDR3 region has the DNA TGCGCCAGCAGCGGTAGCGGGCGCTCCTACGAGCAGTACTTC. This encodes CASSGSGRSYEQYF.

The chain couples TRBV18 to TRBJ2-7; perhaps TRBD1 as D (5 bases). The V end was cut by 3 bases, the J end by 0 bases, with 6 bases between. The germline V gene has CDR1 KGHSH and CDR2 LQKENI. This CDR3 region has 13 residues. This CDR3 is CASSPRASYEQYF. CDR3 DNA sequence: TGTGCCAGCTCACCCAGGGCCTCCTACGAGCAGTACTTC. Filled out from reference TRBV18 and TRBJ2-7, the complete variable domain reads NAGVMQNPRHLVRRRGQEARLRCSPMKGHSHVYWYRQLPEEGLKFMVYLQKENIIDESGMPKERFSAEFPKEGPSILRIQQVVRGDSAAYFCASSPRASYEQYFGPGTRLTVT.

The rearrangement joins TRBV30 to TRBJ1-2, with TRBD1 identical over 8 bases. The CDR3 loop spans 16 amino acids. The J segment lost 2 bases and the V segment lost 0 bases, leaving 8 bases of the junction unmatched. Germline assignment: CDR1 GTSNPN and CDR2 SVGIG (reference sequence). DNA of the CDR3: TGTGCCTGGAGTGTGCGAAAGACAGGGGTCAACTATGGCTACACCTTC. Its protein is CAWSVRKTGVNYGYTF.

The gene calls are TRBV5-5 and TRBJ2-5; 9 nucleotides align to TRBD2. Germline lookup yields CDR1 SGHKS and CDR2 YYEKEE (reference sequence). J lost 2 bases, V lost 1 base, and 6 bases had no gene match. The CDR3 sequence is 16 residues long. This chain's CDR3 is CASSLKAGGLQETQYF. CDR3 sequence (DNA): TGTGCCAGCAGCTTGAAGGCGGGAGGGTTACAAGAGACCCAGTACTTC.

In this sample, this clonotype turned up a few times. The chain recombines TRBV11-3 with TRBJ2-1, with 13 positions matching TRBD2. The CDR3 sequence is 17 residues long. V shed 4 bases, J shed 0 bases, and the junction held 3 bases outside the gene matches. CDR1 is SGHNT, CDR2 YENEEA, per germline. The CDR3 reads CASSSLAGGGSYNEQFF. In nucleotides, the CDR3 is TGTGCCAGCAGCTCACTAGCGGGAGGGGGCTCCTACAATGAGCAGTTCTTC.

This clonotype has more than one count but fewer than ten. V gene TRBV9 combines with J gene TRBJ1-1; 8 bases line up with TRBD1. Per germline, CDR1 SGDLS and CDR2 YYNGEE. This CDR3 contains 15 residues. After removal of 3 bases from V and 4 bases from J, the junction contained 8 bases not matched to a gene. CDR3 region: CASSGTGRVGTEAFF. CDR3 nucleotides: TGTGCCAGCAGCGGGACAGGGCGGGTTGGCACTGAAGCTTTCTTT. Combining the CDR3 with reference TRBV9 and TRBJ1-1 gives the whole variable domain DSGVTQTPKHLITATGQRVTLRCSPRSGDLSVYWYQQSLDQGLQFLIQYYNGEERAKGNILERFSAQQFPDLHSELNLSSLELGDSALYFCASSGTGRVGTEAFFGQGTRLTVV.

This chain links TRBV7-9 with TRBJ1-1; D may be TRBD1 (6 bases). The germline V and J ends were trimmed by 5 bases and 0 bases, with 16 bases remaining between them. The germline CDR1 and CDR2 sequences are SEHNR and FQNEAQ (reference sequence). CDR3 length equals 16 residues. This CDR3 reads CASSPGGQSMNTEAFF. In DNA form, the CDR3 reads TGTGCCAGCAGCCCCGGGGGGCAATCGATGAACACTGAAGCTTTCTTT.

The CDR3 DNA follows: TGTGCCATCAGACAAACAGCTAACTATGGCTACACCTTC. Translating gives CAIRQTANYGYTF. The chain has TRBV10-3 and TRBJ1-2; D uncertain. With 6 bases removed from V and 0 bases from J, the gap between germline ends came to 8 bases. The germline V gene encodes CDR1 ENHRY and CDR2 SYGVKD. The CDR3 spans 13 residues.

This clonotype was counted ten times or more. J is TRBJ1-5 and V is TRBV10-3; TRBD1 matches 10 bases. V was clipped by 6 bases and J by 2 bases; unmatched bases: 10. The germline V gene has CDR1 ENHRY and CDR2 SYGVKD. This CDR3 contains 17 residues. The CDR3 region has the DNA TGTGCCATCAGCCAGGGACAGGGGAATGATGGCAATCAGCCCCAGCATTTT. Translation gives CAISQGQGNDGNQPQHF.

DNA for the CDR3: TGTGCCAGCAGCGTAGAGCCGGGCTCCTACGAGCAGTACTTC. Translation: CASSVEPGSYEQYF. The chain has TRBV9 and TRBJ2-7; D gene ambiguous. The length of the CDR3 is 14 residues. CDR1 and CDR2 (germline): SGDLS, YYNGEE. V was clipped by 0 bases and J by 0 bases, with 7 bases between them.

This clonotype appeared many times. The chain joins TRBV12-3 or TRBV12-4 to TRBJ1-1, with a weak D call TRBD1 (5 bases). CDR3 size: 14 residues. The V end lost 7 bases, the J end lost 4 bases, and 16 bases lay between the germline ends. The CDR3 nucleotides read TGTGCCAGCACCACAGGCGGGGTGACCACTGAAGCTTTCTTT. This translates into CASTTGGVTTEAFF.

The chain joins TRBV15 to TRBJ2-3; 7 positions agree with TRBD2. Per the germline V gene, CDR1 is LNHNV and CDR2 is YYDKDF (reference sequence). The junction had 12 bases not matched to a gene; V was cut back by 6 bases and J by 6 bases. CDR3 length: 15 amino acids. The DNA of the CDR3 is TGTGCCACCAGGCCGGCGGGCGGGAGAGCCGATACGCAGTATTTT. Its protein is CATRPAGGRADTQYF.

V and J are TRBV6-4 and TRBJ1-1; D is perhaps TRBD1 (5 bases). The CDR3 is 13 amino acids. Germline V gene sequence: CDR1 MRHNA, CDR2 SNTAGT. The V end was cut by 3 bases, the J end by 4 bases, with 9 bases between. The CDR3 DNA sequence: TGTGCCAGCAGTGAGACAGTCCTCACTGAAGCTTTCTTT. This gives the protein CASSETVLTEAFF.

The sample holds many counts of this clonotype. CDR3 in DNA: TGTGCCAGCAGTTACCGACCCAGGGGGATCAATGAGCAGTTCTTC. Translation: CASSYRPRGINEQFF. The chain is built from TRBV6-5 and TRBJ2-1, with 7 bases identical to TRBD1. The CDR3 covers 15 residues. The germline V gene has CDR1 MNHEY and CDR2 SVGAGI. The trim removed 2 bases at V and 6 bases at J, leaving 7 bases unmatched.

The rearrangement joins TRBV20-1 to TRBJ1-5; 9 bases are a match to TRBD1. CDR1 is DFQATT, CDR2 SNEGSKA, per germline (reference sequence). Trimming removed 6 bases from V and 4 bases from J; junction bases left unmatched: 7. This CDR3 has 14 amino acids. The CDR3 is CSAVRGQGNQPQHF. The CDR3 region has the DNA TGCAGTGCCGTAAGGGGACAGGGAAATCAGCCCCAGCATTTT.

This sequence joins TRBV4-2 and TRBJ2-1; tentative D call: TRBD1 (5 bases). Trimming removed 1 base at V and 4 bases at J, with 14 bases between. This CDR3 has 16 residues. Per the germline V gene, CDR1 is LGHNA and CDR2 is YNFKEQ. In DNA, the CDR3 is TGTGCCAGCAGCCAAGGTCGAAAGACAGCTTACAATGAGCAGTTCTTC. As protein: CASSQGRKTAYNEQFF.

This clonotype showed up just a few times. CDR3 sequence: CASRQTSGGFTGELFF. CDR3 nucleotide sequence: TGTGCCAGCAGGCAGACTAGCGGGGGTTTTACCGGGGAGCTGTTTTTT. The rearrangement links TRBV7-3 to TRBJ2-2; 12 nucleotides agree with TRBD2. The length of the CDR3 is 16 residues. V lost 6 bases, J lost 5 bases, and 7 bases stayed unmatched. Germline loops: CDR1 SGHTA, CDR2 FQGTGA.

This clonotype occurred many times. In DNA form, the CDR3 reads TGTGCCAGCAGACGGGGGAACACCGGGGAGCTGTTTTTT. Residues: CASRRGNTGELFF. The chain recombines TRBV25-1 with TRBJ2-2, with D tentatively TRBD2 (5 bases). This CDR3 is built from 13 residues. V lost 6 bases, J lost 1 base, and 6 bases lay in between. Germline CDR1 and CDR2: MGHDK and SYGVNS.

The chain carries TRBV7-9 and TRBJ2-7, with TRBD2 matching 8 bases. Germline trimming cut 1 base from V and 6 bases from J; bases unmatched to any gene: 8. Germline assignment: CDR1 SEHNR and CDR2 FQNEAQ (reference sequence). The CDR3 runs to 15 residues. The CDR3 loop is CASSLVLGRAFEQYF. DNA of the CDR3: TGTGCCAGCAGCTTAGTCCTCGGGAGGGCCTTCGAGCAGTACTTC.

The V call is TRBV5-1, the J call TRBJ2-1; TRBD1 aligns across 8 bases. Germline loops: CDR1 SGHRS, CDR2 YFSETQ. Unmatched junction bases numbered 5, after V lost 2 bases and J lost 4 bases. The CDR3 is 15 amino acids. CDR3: CASSFGRGQYNEQFF. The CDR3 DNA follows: TGCGCCAGCAGCTTTGGCAGGGGGCAATACAATGAGCAGTTCTTC.

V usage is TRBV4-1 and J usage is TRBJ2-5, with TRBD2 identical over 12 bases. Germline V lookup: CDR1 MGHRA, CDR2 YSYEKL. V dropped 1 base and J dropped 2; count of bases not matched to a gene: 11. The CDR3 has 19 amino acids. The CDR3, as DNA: TGCGCCAGCAGCCAAGTAGTAACTAGCGGGAGGCCCTCGCAAGAGACCCAGTACTTC. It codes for CASSQVVTSGRPSQETQYF.

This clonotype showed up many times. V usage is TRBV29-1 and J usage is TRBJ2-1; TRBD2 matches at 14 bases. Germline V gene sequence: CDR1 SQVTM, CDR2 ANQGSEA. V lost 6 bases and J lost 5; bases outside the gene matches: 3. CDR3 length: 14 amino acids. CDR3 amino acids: CSVGLAGDHNEQFF. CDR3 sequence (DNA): TGCAGCGTGGGACTAGCGGGAGACCACAATGAGCAGTTCTTC.

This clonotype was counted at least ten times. CDR3 sequence reads: CASSLYMNTEAFF. The CDR3, as DNA: TGTGCCAGCAGCTTATACATGAACACTGAAGCTTTCTTT. This chain connects TRBV13 to TRBJ1-1; D remains unclear. This CDR3 has 13 amino acids. Germline assignment: CDR1 PRHDT and CDR2 FYEKMQ (reference sequence). The V and J ends lost 2 bases and 0 bases respectively, with 4 bases between them.

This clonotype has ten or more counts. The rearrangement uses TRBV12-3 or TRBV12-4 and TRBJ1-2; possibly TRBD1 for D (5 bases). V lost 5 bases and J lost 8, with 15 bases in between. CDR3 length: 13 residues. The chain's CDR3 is CASSIRKGQGYTF. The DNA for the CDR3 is TGTGCCAGCAGTATCCGGAAGGGGCAGGGCTACACCTTC.

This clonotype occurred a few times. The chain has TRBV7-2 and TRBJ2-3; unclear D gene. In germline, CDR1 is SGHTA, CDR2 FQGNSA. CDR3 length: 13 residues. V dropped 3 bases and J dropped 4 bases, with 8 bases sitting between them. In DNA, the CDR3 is TGTGCCAGCAGCTTTGGATTACCAGATACGCAGTATTTT. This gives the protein CASSFGLPDTQYF.